The 6 T cell receptor beta chains in this list originate from one sample, sequenced in a study of T cells in localized non-small cell lung cancer (dated by TCRdb to about 2020). The receptor library was made with the immunoSEQ multiplex PCR assay. Drawn from immuneACCESS, this table holds only the in-frame rearrangements with V and J called that TCRdb kept. Clones are partly lost; checked studies trace under half to an unresolved V gene and leave the rest unexplained. Here the sample has tens of thousands of clones; 75% to 90% occur a single time. The ten largest make up 17% of the sample. Sequences were derived from peripheral blood mononuclear cells, sampled before any cancer treatment. The receptors originated from a man aged 35-69 years with stage III lung adenocarcinoma.

The gene calls are TRBV30 and TRBJ2-7; 9 bases fit TRBD2. The CDR3 loop spans 14 amino acids. Germline CDR1 is GTSNPN and CDR2 is SVGIG (reference sequence). With 6 bases clipped from V and 4 bases from J, the junction kept 10 bases outside the gene matches. In DNA, the CDR3 is TGTGCCTGTAGTATTGCGGGAGGGCCTTACGAGCAGTACTTC. It yields the protein CACSIAGGPYEQYF.

The chain recombines TRBV28 with TRBJ1-2, with no clear D. CDR1 and CDR2 from the germline V gene are MDHEN and SYDVKM. The V end was cut by 6 bases, the J end by 4 bases, with 15 bases between. This CDR3 region has 14 residues. Here the CDR3 reads CASSQGLESYGYTF. CDR3 DNA: TGTGCCAGCAGCCAAGGCCTTGAGAGCTATGGCTACACCTTC.

The rearrangement links TRBV5-1 to TRBJ2-3; unclear D gene. Germline-derived CDR1 and CDR2 are SGHRS and YFSETQ. The V and J ends lost 5 bases and 4 bases respectively, with 14 bases between them. The CDR3 contains 14 residues. The CDR3 DNA reads TGCGCCAGCAGTCTCGACCCGATGGCAGATACGCAGTATTTT. Residues: CASSLDPMADTQYF.

V usage is TRBV2 and J usage is TRBJ2-7; 9 bases map to TRBD1. This CDR3 region has 13 residues. Per germline, CDR1 SNHLY and CDR2 FYNNEI. Germline trimming cut 8 bases from V and 6 bases from J; bases unmatched to any gene: 8. This CDR3 is CASVGTGYGEQYF. The CDR3 DNA reads TGTGCCAGCGTCGGGACAGGGTACGGCGAGCAGTACTTC.

The rearrangement links TRBV9 to TRBJ2-7; maybe TRBD2 (7 bases). Germline values: CDR1 SGDLS, CDR2 YYNGEE. This CDR3 is 15 amino acids long. Trimming cost V 0 bases and J 3 bases, with 13 bases left between them. In DNA, the CDR3 is TGTGCCAGCAGCGTAGAAGGGGGGGCCGGCTACGAGCAGTACTTC. Residues: CASSVEGGAGYEQYF.

The rearrangement uses TRBV4-2 and TRBJ1-3; TRBD1 matches 8 bases. The V gene end was trimmed by 5 bases and the J gene end by 3 bases; junction bases not matched to a gene: 6. Germline V gene data show CDR1 as LGHNA and CDR2 as YNFKEQ. CDR3 length: 15 amino acids. The chain's CDR3 is CASSSGQGLGNTIYF. The DNA for the CDR3 is TGTGCCAGCAGCTCCGGACAGGGACTTGGAAACACCATATATTTT.